The entry below gives a single T cell receptor beta chain sequence along with its context. Antigen unknown. The data belong to a study of cytomegalovirus exposure and HLA in healthy donors. Study-wide background: From 150 million to 200 million T cells, an earlier analysis saw 117 million unique TCR beta sequences. Study-level findings and limits: Across all donors, roughly uniform sequencing depth was an assumption of the presence/absence analyses.

The ends were cut back, 5 bases at V and 4 bases at J, with 12 bases in the middle. From germline, CDR1 is MGHDK and CDR2 SYGVNS. The length of the CDR3 is 14 residues. The PCR used 60 Vbeta and 13 Jbeta primers. Sequencing used immunoSEQ multiplex PCR; TCRdb keeps in-frame clones, though not all of them. The sample records about 170,000 clones, 85% being singletons. Sequencing was done on a sample of PBMCs. The V gene is TRBV25-1, the J gene TRBJ1-3; D might be TRBD1 (5 bases). The sequence derives from a boy aged 2-15 years in good health and CMV-seronegative. The CDR3: CASSPQTAGNTIYF. Here the CDR3 DNA reads TGTGCCAGCAGTCCGCAGACAGCCGGAAACACCATATATTTT.